This TCR beta chain was documented in a study of blood T cell repertoires in COVID-19 (dated by TCRdb to 2020 to 2022). About the investigation overall: The collaborator samples originated in the United States, Italy and Spain and spanned the acute and convalescent phases of COVID-19. Where available, HLA class I and class II types were taken from metadata supplied by the sample provider and were not determined by assay-based typing. A de-identified subject ID, COVID-19 status, age in years and sex were almost always included in the sample metadata. A freely available public database, intended as a resource for researchers studying the immune response to SARS-CoV-2, is where the repertoires were released. Samples came from the ongoing ImmuneRACE study (first 160 participants) plus 1,254 subjects from 6 global collaborators. The material from the prospective study consisted of cDNA or gDNA derived from T cells, B-cell-depleted T cells, or PBMCs. The dataset comprised deeply sampled blood TCRbeta repertoires from subjects exposed to, actively infected with, or recovered from COVID-19.

Findings and caveats that apply to the study as a whole: The amount of clinical and demographic metadata varied by source and participant and was provided uncurated.

The immunoSEQ Assay, a bias-controlled multiplex PCR, was used to amplify TCRbeta CDR3 regions from genomic DNA. The authors processed their data as follows. The number of nucleated cells in each sample was estimated from the amplification of reference gene primers within the assay. To quantify the absolute abundance of each unique TCRbeta CDR3 rearrangement, sequence reads were collapsed and filtered. For each sample, productive Simpson clonality was calculated as the square root of Simpson's diversity index across productive rearrangements. Sourced from immuneACCESS, this table was stored by TCRdb with only in-frame sequences that have V and J called. A share of the clones is absent; for the studies checked, an unresolved V gene accounts for under half, and the remainder has no known explanation. V, J and clone size were drawn from that table, and D and trimming were deduced from the DNA. The sample profile shows some 190,000 clones; over 75% of them were found once. The ten largest make up roughly 20% of the sample.

V drops 0 bases and J drops 0 bases, leaving 3 bases in between. From its cysteine to its phenylalanine, the CDR3 spans 13 amino acids. Only CDR3 DNA is held: 39 bases, read in frame from base 1. The germline V gene specifies ENHRY as CDR1 and SYGVKD as CDR2. At one collaborating source in Seattle, patients were enrolled during active infection and were followed longitudinally through the course of disease. The collaborating institutions used their own protocols to collect whole blood in K2EDTA tubes. For TCRbeta analysis, collaborators shipped samples in one of three forms: frozen whole blood, isolated PBMCs, or DNA extracted from either of those sample types. Of note for this clone: Its recognized antigen is unknown. Per-base qualities were not stored, and no clone one base away is much larger.

Sequencing input: peripheral blood. The sequence links TRBV10-3 to TRBJ2-7, with the D segment identity uncertain. This sequence was found in a person aged 70 to 79 with COVID-19, enrolled during active disease. The DNA reads TGTGCCATCAGTGAGTCCTCCTCCTACGAGCAGTACTTC. Its translation reads: CAISESSSYEQYF.